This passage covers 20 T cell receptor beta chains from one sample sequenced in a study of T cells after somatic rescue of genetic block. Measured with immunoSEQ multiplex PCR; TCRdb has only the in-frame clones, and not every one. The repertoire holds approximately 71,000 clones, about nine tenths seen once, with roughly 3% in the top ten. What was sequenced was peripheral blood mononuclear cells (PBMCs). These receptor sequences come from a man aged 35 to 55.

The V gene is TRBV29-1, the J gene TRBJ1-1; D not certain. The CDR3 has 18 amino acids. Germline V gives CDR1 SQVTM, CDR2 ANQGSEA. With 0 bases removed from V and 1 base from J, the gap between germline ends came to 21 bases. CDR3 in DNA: TGCAGCGTTGAAGATGAGTATAGGGCTCGGACTGGGAACACTGAAGCTTTCTTT. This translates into CSVEDEYRARTGNTEAFF.

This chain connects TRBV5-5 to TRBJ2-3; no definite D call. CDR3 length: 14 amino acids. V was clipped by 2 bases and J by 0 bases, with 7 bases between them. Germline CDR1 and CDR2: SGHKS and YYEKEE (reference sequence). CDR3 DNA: TGTGCCAGCAGCTTTCTTGCTAGCACAGATACGCAGTATTTT. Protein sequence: CASSFLASTDTQYF. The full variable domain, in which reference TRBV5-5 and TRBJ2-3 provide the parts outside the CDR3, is DAGVTQSPTHLIKTRGQQVTLRCSPISGHKSVSWYQQVLGQGPQFIFQYYEKEERGRGNFPDRFSARQFPNYSSELNVNALLLGDSALYLCASSFLASTDTQYFGPGTRLTVL.

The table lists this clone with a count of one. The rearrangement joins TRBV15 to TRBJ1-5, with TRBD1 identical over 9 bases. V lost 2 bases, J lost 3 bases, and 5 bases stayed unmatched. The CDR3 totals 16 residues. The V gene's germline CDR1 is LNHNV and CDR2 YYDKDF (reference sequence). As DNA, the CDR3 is TGTGCCACCAGCAGAAGAGGACAGGGGCTCAATCAGCCCCAGCATTTT. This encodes CATSRRGQGLNQPQHF.

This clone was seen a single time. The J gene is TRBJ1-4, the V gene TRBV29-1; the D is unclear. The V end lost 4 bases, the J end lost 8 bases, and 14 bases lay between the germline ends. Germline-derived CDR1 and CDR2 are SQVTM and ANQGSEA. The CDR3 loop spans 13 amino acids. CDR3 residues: CSVARASSEKLFF. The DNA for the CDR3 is TGCAGCGTTGCAAGGGCCTCTTCGGAAAAACTGTTTTTT.

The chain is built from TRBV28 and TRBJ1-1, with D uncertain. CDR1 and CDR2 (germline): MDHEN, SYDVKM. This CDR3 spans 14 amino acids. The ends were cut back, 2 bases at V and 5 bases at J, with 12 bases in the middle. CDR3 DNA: TGTGCCAGCAGTTTACGGGCCCCGAGGACTGAAGCTTTCTTT. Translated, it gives CASSLRAPRTEAFF.

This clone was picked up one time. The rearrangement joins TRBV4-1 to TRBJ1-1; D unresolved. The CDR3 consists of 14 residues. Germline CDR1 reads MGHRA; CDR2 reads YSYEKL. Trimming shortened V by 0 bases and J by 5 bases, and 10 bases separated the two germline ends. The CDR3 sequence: CASSQEGPETEAFF. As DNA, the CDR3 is TGCGCCAGCAGCCAAGAGGGTCCGGAGACTGAAGCTTTCTTT.

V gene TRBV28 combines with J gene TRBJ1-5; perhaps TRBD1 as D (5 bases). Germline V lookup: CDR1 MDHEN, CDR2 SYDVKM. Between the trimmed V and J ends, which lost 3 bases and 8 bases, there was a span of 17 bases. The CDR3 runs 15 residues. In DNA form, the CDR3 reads TGTGCCAGCAGTTTCGGGGGGAGGGGCATGGAGCCCCAGCATTTT. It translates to CASSFGGRGMEPQHF.

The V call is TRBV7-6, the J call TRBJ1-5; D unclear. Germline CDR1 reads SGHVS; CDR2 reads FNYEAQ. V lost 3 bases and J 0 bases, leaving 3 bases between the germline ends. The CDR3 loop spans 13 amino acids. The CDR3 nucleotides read TGTGCCAGCAGCTTTGGTAGCAATCAGCCCCAGCATTTT. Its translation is CASSFGSNQPQHF.

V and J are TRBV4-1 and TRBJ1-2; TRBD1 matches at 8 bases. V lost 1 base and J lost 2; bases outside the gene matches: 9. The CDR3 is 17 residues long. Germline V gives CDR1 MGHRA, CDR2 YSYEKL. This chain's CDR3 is CASSQGYARGPNYGYTF. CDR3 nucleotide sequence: TGCGCCAGCAGCCAAGGATATGCCAGGGGGCCCAACTATGGCTACACCTTC.

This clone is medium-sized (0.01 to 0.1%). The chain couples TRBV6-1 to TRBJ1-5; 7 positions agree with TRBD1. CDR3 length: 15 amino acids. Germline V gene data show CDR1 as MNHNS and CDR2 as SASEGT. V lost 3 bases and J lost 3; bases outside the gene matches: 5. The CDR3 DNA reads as TGTGCCAGCAGTGAGATACAGGGGAACAATCAGCCCCAGCATTTT. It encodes CASSEIQGNNQPQHF.

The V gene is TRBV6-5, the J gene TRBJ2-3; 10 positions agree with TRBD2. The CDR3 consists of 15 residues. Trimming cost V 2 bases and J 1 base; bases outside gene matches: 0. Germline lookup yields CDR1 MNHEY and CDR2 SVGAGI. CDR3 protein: CASSYGTSGTDTQYF. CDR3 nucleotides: TGTGCCAGCAGTTACGGGACTAGCGGCACAGATACGCAGTATTTT.

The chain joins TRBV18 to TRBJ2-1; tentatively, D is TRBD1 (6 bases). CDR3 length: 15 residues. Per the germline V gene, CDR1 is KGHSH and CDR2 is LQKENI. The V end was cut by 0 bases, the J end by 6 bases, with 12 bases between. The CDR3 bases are TGTGCCAGCTCACCACCACAGGGTCGTAGCAATGAGCAGTTCTTC. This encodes CASSPPQGRSNEQFF.

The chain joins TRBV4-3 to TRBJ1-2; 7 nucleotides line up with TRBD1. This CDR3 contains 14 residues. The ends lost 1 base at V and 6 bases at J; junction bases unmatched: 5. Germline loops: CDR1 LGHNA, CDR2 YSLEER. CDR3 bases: TGCGCCAGCAGCCAAGGTAACAGGGGAGATGGCTACACCTTC. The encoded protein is CASSQGNRGDGYTF.

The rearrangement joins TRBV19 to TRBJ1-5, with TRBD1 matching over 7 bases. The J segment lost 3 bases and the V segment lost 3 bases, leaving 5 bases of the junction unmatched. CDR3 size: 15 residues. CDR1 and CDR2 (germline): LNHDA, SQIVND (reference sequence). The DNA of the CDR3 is TGTGCCAGTAGTATTCGGGACAGCTACAATCAGCCCCAGCATTTT. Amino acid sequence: CASSIRDSYNQPQHF.

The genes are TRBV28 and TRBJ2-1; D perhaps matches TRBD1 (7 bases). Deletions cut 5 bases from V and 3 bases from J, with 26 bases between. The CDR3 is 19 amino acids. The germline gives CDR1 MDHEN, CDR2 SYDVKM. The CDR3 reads CASSGRGRGRKVNYNEQFF. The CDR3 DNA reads TGTGCCAGCAGTGGCCGTGGCAGGGGGAGGAAGGTGAACTACAATGAGCAGTTCTTC.

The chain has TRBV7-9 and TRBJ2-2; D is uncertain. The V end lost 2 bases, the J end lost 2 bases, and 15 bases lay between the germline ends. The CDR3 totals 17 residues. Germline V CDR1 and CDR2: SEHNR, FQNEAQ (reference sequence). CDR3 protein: CASSLSWGEVNTGELFF. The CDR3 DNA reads TGTGCCAGCAGCTTATCCTGGGGTGAGGTTAACACCGGGGAGCTGTTTTTT. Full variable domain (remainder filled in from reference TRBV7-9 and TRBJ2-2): DTGVSQNPRHKITKRGQNVTFRCDPISEHNRLYWYRQTLGQGPEFLTYFQNEAQLEKSRLLSDRFSAERPKGSFSTLEIQRTEQGDSAMYLCASSLSWGEVNTGELFFGEGSRLTVL.

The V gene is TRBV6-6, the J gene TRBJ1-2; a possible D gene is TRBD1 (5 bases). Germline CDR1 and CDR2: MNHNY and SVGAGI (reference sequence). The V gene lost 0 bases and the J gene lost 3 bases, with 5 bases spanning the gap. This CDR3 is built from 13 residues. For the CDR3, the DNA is TGTGCCAGCAGTTACTCAGGGGACTATGGCTACACCTTC. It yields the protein CASSYSGDYGYTF.

In nucleotides, the CDR3 is TGCGCCAGCAGCTCACAGGGGGATAATTCACCCCTCCACTTT. Amino acid sequence: CASSSQGDNSPLHF. The V and J genes are TRBV5-1 and TRBJ1-6; 8 bases are a match to TRBD1. The ends lost 3 bases at V and 5 bases at J; junction bases unmatched: 1. CDR1 and CDR2 (germline): SGHRS, YFSETQ. This CDR3 is built from 14 residues.

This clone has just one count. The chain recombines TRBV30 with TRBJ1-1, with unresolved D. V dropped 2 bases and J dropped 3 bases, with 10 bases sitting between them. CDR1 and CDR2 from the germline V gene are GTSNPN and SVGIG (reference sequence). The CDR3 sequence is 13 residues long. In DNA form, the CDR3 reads TGTGCCTGGAGTCCGAGGGCTGACACTGAAGCTTTCTTT. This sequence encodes CAWSPRADTEAFF.

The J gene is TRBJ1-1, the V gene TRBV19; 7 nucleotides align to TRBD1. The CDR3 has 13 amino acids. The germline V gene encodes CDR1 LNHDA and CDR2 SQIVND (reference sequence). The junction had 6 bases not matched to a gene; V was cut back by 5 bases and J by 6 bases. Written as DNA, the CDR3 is TGTGCCAGTAGTTCGGACAGGTCCGCTGAAGCTTTCTTT. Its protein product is CASSSDRSAEAFF.